Given below is one T cell receptor (beta chain) in context. No antigen is known for it. Germline lookup yields CDR1 LGHNA and CDR2 YNFKEQ. This CDR3 is 18 amino acids long. UMI-labeled TRB cDNA libraries were prepared by 5' RACE. Reprocessing the 5' RACE reads, TCRdb reports a single entry for every CDR3 protein and omits DNA. Its table lists roughly 110,000 distinct CDR3 sequences. This sample is part of a study of CXCR3-negative and CXCR3-positive naive CD8 T cells. Study-wide points: Higher TRB CDR3 hydrophobicity marked CXCR3-positive naive cells relative to CXCR3-negative naive cells. Each naive subset displayed comparably high diversity, whereas memory CD8+ cells displayed much lower diversity. Memory cells differed in TRBV-TRBJ usage, but naive CXCR3-negative and CXCR3-positive cells had similar usage.

J is TRBJ2-2 and V is TRBV4-2; TCRdb reports TRBD2, a call that lacks DNA to check it against. Specimen: naive CXCR3+ CD8+ T cells from blood. Subset denoted: CD45RO-CCR7+CD27+CD95- naive CD8+ T cells expressing CXCR3 (TNR3+). The sequence was obtained from a human donor in good health. Some clones in this sample may be carry-over from other donors' samples. Here the CDR3 reads CASSLNPRLAYSTGELFF.